This T cell receptor beta chain appears in the sequencing data of a study of cytomegalovirus exposure and HLA in healthy donors. Libraries were prepared by immunoSEQ multiplex PCR; TCRdb keeps only in-frame clonotypes and omits some of them. The sample lists some 240,000 clones, about nine tenths occurring once. Concerning this clone itself: Its antigen remains unknown.

The V end lost 6 bases, the J end lost 0 bases, and 18 bases lay between the germline ends. Looked up from germline, CDR1 is MDHEN and CDR2 is SYDVKM. The CDR3 has 17 residues. General study results and limits: The study found most TCR sequences rare, yet found some public TCRs in many donors. In vitro data verified a few CMV-associated chains as specific for CMV antigens. High sensitivity and specificity were reportedly achieved when the classifier diagnosed cytomegalovirus status. TCR beta chains numbering more than 150 were designated cytomegalovirus-associated.

Sequencing was carried out using PBMCs. V gene TRBV28 combines with J gene TRBJ2-1, with D tentatively TRBD1 (6 bases). The source is a woman between 18 and 29 years old in good health and CMV-seropositive. In nucleotides, the CDR3 is TGTGCCAGCAGCCCGCAGGGGACCCGCGCCTCCTACAATGAGCAGTTCTTC. Translated: CASSPQGTRASYNEQFF.